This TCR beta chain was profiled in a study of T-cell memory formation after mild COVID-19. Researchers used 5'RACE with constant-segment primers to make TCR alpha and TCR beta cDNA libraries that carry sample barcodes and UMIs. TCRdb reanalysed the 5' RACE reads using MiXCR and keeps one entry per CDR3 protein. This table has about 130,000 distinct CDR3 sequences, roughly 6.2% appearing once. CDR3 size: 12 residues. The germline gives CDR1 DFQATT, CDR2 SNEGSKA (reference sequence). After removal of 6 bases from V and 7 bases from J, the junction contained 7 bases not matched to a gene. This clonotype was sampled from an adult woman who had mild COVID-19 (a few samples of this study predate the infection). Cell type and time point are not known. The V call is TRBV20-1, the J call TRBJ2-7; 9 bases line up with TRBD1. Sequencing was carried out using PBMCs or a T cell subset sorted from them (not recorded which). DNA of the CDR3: TGCAGTGCGCCTGGGACAGGGAAAGAGCAGTACTTC. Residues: CSAPGTGKEQYF.